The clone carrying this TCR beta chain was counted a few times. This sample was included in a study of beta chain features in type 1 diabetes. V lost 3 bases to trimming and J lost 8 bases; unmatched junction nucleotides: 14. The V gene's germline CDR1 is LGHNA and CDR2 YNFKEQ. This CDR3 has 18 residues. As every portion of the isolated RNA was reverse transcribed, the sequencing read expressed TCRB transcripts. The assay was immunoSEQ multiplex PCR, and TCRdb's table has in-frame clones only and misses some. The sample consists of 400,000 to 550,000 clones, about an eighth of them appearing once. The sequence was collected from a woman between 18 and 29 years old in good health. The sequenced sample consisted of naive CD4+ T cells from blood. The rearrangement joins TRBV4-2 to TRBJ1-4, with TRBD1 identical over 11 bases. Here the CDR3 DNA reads TGTGCCAGCAGCCATGATCCGGGACAGGGGGGCAGAAGCGAAAAACTGTTTTTT. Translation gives CASSHDPGQGGRSEKLFF.